The clone carrying this TCR beta chain was seen a few times. The source of the sample is a study of blood T cell repertoires in COVID-19. Study background: Acute and convalescent COVID-19 samples came from the United States, Italy and Spain. From T cells, B-cell-depleted T cells, or PBMCs came the material, which was cDNA or gDNA.

After removal of 4 bases from V and 4 bases from J, the junction contained 10 bases not matched to a gene. This CDR3 contains 17 residues. The germline V gene encodes CDR1 SGHRS and CDR2 YFSETQ. How the authors handled the data: Amplification of reference gene primers was used by the study to estimate nucleated cell counts. Only in-frame clones appear in the TCRdb table, and some are missing; sequencing was by immunoSEQ multiplex PCR. The D gene and trimming were derived from the DNA, and the V and J assignments and clone size from that table. The sample has 200,000 to 300,000 clones; 86% are singletons.

The chain links TRBV5-1 to TRBJ2-1; 11 positions agree with TRBD1. This sequence was found in a man between 40 and 49 years old who had recovered from COVID-19. The sequencing input was peripheral blood. DNA for the CDR3: TGCGCCAGCAGCGGCGGGACAGGGGGTCCTTCATACAATGAGCAGTTCTTC. Its translation: CASSGGTGGPSYNEQFF.